This T cell receptor beta chain was identified during a study of cytomegalovirus exposure and HLA in healthy donors. The CDR3 extends over 11 amino acids. V was trimmed by 5 bases and J by 15 bases, leaving 14 bases between them. Germline V CDR1 and CDR2: MDHEN, SYDVKM. Primers included in the PCR were 60 Vbeta and 13 Jbeta primers. Repertoires were generated with immunoSEQ multiplex PCR, while TCRdb's copy carries only in-frame clones and drops some. The data contain some 130,000 clones, roughly 79% of them seen just once; the ten biggest clones take up around 2%. The TCR was taken from a woman between 50 and 59 years old in good health and CMV-seronegative. The V gene is TRBV28, the J gene TRBJ2-1; D gene unclear. Sequencing input: PBMCs. The CDR3 bases are TGTGCCAGCAGTACACGACTGGTATGGTTCTTC. Protein: CASSTRLVWFF.